Described below is a single TCR beta chain sequence and its context. The sample holds many counts of this clone. The antigen this receptor binds is unknown. This entry belongs to a study of T cell clonality in common variable immunodeficiency (dated by TCRdb to the mid-2010s). Overall study results and their limits: Fewer deletions and N-nucleotide insertions were reportedly observed in CVID TCRbeta sequences, and highly modified clones with 13 or more V deletions were reportedly absent from CVID TCRbeta sequences. Patient heterogeneity within the CVID cohort put limits on correlating repertoire features with clinical complications. TCRbeta clonality was higher in CVID subjects than in healthy controls (t-test p = 0.018), and the increase was most characteristic of about a third of subjects. Even though DNA input was equal, the average per sample came to about 81,820 unique sequences for controls compared with 25,000 to 35,000 for CVID samples. Healthy controls shared more TCRbeta clones with each other than CVID subjects shared among themselves (p < 0.0001). It was noted by the authors that sequencing of the repertoires of T cell subpopulations would be needed to clarify the cause of the increased clonality in CVID.

CVID was diagnosed by standard criteria: serum IgG, IgA and/or IgM reduced below normal range, plus specific antibody deficiency. There were 40 to 45 subjects in the CVID group (around 29 male and around 15 female), ranging in age from roughly 8 to 70 years, with a mean age of roughly 39. Most CVID patients and most healthy controls were of Caucasian heritage. At the time of study participation, every CVID subject had been on replacement immunoglobulin therapy for one year or longer. No CVID subject was ill or taking immunomodulatory or immunosuppressive medication when blood was collected. From each donor, roughly 5 to 8.5 ml of heparinized peripheral whole blood was collected. Genomic DNA from adults with common variable immune deficiency (CVID) and from healthy adult controls was used to sequence TCRbeta CDR3 repertoires. To isolate peripheral blood mononuclear cells, diluted blood was subjected to density centrifugation over Hypaque 1077 or Ficoll-Paque. Genomic DNA was obtained from unsorted mononuclear cells through either Qiagen column purification or a centrifugation-based method.

For sequencing, equivalent amounts of genomic DNA were input from CVID and control samples. For every sample, a 60 bp segment covering the rearranged TCRbeta CDR3 region was amplified and then sequenced. TCRbeta amplification used the immunoSEQ assay, a bias-corrected multiplex PCR with high-throughput sequencing. The source study handled its data this way. Every unique nucleotide sequence was considered a clone and was annotated with V, D and J genes, copy number and frequency. Sequences were labeled productive if in frame, and non-productive if out of frame or containing stop codons. As previously described, clonality was calculated on the basis of Shannon's entropy. Mean CDR3 Kyte-Doolittle hydropathy was derived from the predicted amino acid sequences of productive clones. The R hclust function was used to hierarchically cluster scaled V gene usage with Manhattan distance and complete linkage. Clone sharing by CDR3 amino acid sequence was assessed by resampling 12 repertoires per group over 100 rounds. The repertoires were screened for over 60 published EBV-specific TCRbeta sequences and around 250 published CMV-specific TCRbeta sequences. A couple of CVID samples that yielded fewer than 10,000 sequences were excluded from the analysis, so around 40 CVID repertoires were retained. TCRdb's version of the immuneACCESS table is confined to in-frame rearrangements and falls short of the full clone set. An unresolved V gene accounts for under half of the shortfall where checked; the remainder is of unknown origin. V and J calls and clone size come straight from that table; D and trimming were deduced from the DNA. This sample shows just under 20,000 clones, and none of them turns up only once. Approximately 2.5% of the sample belongs to the ten largest clones.

The sample was peripheral blood mononuclear cells. The receptor comes from a human donor with common variable immunodeficiency.

The part of the CDR3 DNA that was read is TGTGCCGTCGGACTAGCGGGAGGGCCGGAGACC. Translated, this gives CAVGLAGGPET. The complete CDR3 protein is CAVGLAGGPETQYF. The rearrangement combines TRBV7-2 with TRBJ2-5; the junction holds 15 bases that match TRBD2. The read ends 3 residues shy of where the CDR3 ends; the end is completed using the germline J gene. Per the germline V gene, SGHTA is the CDR1 and FQGNSA is the CDR2. The CDR3, from cysteine to phenylalanine, totals 14 residues. Part of the CDR3 DNA is given, 33 bases translated from base 1. Compared with germline, V lacks 11 bases and J lacks 5 bases; bases without a gene match: 6.